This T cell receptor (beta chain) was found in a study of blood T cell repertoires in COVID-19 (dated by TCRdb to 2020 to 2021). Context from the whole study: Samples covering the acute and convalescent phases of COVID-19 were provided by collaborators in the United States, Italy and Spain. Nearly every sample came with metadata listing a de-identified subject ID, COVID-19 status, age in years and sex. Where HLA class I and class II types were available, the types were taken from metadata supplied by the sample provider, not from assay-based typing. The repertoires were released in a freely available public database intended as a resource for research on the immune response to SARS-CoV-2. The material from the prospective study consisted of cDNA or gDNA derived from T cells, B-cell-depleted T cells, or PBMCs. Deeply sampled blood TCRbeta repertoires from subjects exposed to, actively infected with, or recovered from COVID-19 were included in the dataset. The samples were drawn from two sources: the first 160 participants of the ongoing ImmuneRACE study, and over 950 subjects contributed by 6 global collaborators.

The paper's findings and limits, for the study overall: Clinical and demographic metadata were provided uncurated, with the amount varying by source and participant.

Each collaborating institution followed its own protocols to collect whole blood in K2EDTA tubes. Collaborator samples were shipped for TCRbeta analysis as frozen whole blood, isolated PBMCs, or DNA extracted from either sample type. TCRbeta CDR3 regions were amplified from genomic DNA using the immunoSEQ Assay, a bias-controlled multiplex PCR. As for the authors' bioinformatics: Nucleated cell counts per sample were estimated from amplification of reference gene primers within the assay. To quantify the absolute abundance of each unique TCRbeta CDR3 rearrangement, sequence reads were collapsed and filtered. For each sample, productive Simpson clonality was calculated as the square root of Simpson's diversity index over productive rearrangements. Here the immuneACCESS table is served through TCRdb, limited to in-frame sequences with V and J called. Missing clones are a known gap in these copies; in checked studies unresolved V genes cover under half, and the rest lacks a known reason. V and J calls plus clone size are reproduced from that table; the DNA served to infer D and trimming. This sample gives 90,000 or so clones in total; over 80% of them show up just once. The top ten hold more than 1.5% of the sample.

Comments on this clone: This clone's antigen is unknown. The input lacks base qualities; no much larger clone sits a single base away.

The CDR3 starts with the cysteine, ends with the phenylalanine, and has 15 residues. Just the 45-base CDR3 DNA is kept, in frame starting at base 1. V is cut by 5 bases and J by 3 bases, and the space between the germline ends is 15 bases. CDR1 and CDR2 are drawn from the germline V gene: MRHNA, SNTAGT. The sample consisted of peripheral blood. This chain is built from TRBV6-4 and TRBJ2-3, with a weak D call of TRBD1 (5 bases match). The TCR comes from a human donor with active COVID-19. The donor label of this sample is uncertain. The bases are TGTGCCAGCAGTCCCACGACAGAGAATACAGATACGCAGTATTTT. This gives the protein CASSPTTENTDTQYF.